Following are 22 T cell receptor beta chains from one sample sequenced in a study of vaccination and CD4 T cells after COVID-19. An Oncomine TCR Beta short-read assay was used to sequence the DNA from cultured CD4+ T cells. MiXCR, run by TCRdb on the PCR reads, gives a single entry per CDR3 protein. The sample records 15,000 or so distinct CDR3 sequences, over 30% being singletons. Antigen specificity for these receptors is unknown. Stated treatment: approximately nine-day PBMC culture with coronavirus spike peptide pools or control peptides (ViraFEST assay). Sequencing input: CD4+ T cells from blood, cultured in vitro. The source is a human donor who had recovered from COVID-19.

This clonotype was seen more than once but under ten times. V usage is TRBV7-2 and J usage is TRBJ1-5; 8 bases are a match to TRBD1. CDR1 and CDR2 (germline): SGHTA, FQGNSA. J gave up 7 bases and V 1 base, and 0 bases lay outside the gene matches. The CDR3 totals 13 residues. The CDR3, as DNA: TGTGCCAGCAGCTTAGACAGGGGGCAGCCCCAGCATTTT. This gives the protein CASSLDRGQPQHF.

This sequence joins TRBV7-2 and TRBJ2-1; no firm D call. V gave up 4 bases and J gave up 3 bases, with 1 base separating them. CDR1 SGHTA and CDR2 FQGNSA come from the germline V gene. The CDR3 has 11 amino acids. CDR3 nucleotide sequence: TGTGCCAGCAGCTACTACAATGAGCAGTTCTTC. Protein sequence: CASSYYNEQFF. The whole variable domain, remainder taken from reference TRBV7-2 and TRBJ2-1, is GAGVSQSPSNKVTEKGKDVELRCDPISGHTALYWYRQSLGQGLEFLIYFQGNSAPDKSGLPSDRFSAERTGGSVSTLTIQRTQQEDSAVYLCASSYYNEQFFGPGTRLTVL.

V usage is TRBV18 and J usage is TRBJ1-4; a weak D match, TRBD1 (6 bases). The CDR3 sequence is 14 residues long. Deletions cut 2 bases from V and 5 bases from J, with 9 bases between. Looked up from germline, CDR1 is KGHSH and CDR2 is LQKENI. For the CDR3, the DNA is TGTGCCAGCTCACCAGGGGACACAAATGAAAAACTGTTTTTT. Translating it yields CASSPGDTNEKLFF.

The chain joins TRBV6-2 or TRBV6-3 to TRBJ1-1, with D unclear. This CDR3 is 15 amino acids long. Germline-derived CDR1 and CDR2 are MNHEY and SVGEGT. The V end lost 5 bases, the J end lost 1 base, and 14 bases lay between the germline ends. CDR3 sequence (DNA): TGTGCCAGCAGTGAAATGGGGAGGCCGAACACTGAAGCTTTCTTT. It codes for CASSEMGRPNTEAFF.

This chain joins TRBV20-1 and TRBJ2-3, with 12 bases fitting TRBD2. The CDR3 consists of 20 residues. Germline CDR1 reads DFQATT; CDR2 reads SNEGSKA (reference sequence). Trimming cost V 5 bases and J 1 base; bases outside gene matches: 19. The CDR3: CSAQATSGSVGLGRTDTQYF. The CDR3 bases are TGCAGTGCTCAGGCGACTAGCGGGAGTGTAGGTTTGGGGCGCACAGATACGCAGTATTTT.

The rearrangement uses TRBV6-5 and TRBJ2-7; D may be TRBD2 (5 bases). V lost 2 bases and J 3 bases, leaving 11 bases between the germline ends. This CDR3 region has 14 residues. Germline values: CDR1 MNHEY, CDR2 SVGAGI. CDR3 bases: TGTGCCAGCAGTTACGGGCGGGTTGGCTACGAGCAGTACTTC. Residues: CASSYGRVGYEQYF.

The chain joins TRBV6-1 to TRBJ1-4, with 7 bases aligning to TRBD1. The CDR3 runs to 14 residues. Germline V gives CDR1 MNHNS, CDR2 SASEGT. V was pared by 6 bases and J by 3 bases, with 4 bases of the junction left unmatched. Here the CDR3 DNA reads TGTGCCAGCAGGGGGGGACAGTCTAATGAAAAACTGTTTTTT. Its protein is CASRGGQSNEKLFF.

This chain joins TRBV25-1 and TRBJ2-1, with a weak D call TRBD2 (5 bases). Trimming took 4 bases from V and 4 from J, leaving 17 bases between them. CDR3 length equals 16 residues. Looked up from germline, CDR1 is MGHDK and CDR2 is SYGVNS. CDR3 DNA sequence: TGTGCCAGCAGTGGGGATCCCTCGCGGGCGTACAATGAGCAGTTCTTC. This gives the protein CASSGDPSRAYNEQFF.

J is TRBJ2-5 and V is TRBV5-1, with D tentatively TRBD1 or TRBD2 (5 bases each). The germline gives CDR1 SGHRS, CDR2 YFSETQ. This CDR3 contains 16 residues. Deletions cut 6 bases from V and 6 bases from J, with 24 bases between. The CDR3 loop is CASNFDVGPSSKTQYF. For the CDR3, the DNA is TGCGCCAGCAACTTTGACGTGGGACCTTCTAGCAAGACCCAGTACTTC.

V usage is TRBV12-3 or TRBV12-4 and J usage is TRBJ1-6; D unresolved. This CDR3 spans 13 amino acids. V was trimmed by 5 bases and J by 8 bases, leaving 10 bases between them. The CDR3 reads CASSHRDYSPLHF. The CDR3 coding sequence is TGTGCCAGCAGTCATAGGGATTATTCACCCCTCCACTTT.

In nucleotides, the CDR3 is TGTGCCAGCAGCTTAGGACAGAACTATGGCTACACCTTC. This codes for CASSLGQNYGYTF. This chain links TRBV7-3 with TRBJ1-2, with D perhaps matching TRBD1 (6 bases). V was trimmed by 2 bases and J by 2 bases, leaving 6 bases between them. Germline CDR1 is SGHTA and CDR2 is FQGTGA. CDR3 length: 13 amino acids.

The chain combines TRBV19 with TRBJ1-1; D remains unclear. V lost 4 bases, J lost 3 bases, and 12 bases lay in between. Germline V CDR1 and CDR2: LNHDA, SQIVND (reference sequence). The CDR3 has 14 amino acids. The CDR3 region has the DNA TGTGCCAGTAGTAGACGAGGGTTAGACACTGAAGCTTTCTTT. Protein: CASSRRGLDTEAFF.

The rearrangement uses TRBV5-1 and TRBJ2-4, with 7 nucleotides matching TRBD1. Germline trimming cut 0 bases from V and 8 bases from J; bases unmatched to any gene: 14. The CDR3 is 17 amino acids. Germline V gene sequence: CDR1 SGHRS, CDR2 YFSETQ. The CDR3 DNA reads as TGCGCCAGCAGCTTGGCGGGACGTAGGGGGCAGTGGGACATTCAGTACTTC. Protein: CASSLAGRRGQWDIQYF.

The chain's CDR3 is CASSNGGAPNYGYTF. The CDR3 bases are TGTGCCAGCTCGAATGGGGGGGCACCAAACTATGGCTACACCTTC. The chain employs TRBV28 and TRBJ1-2, with D perhaps matching TRBD1 (6 bases). This CDR3 has 15 residues. The germline CDR1 and CDR2 sequences are MDHEN and SYDVKM. The V end was cut by 8 bases, the J end by 2 bases, with 18 bases between.

The sample holds a few counts of this clonotype. This rearrangement joins TRBV11-2 to TRBJ2-5; D call uncertain. The CDR3 sequence is 15 residues long. V lost 1 base, J lost 0 bases, and 9 bases lay in between. Germline CDR1 is SGHAT and CDR2 is FQNNGV. CDR3 sequence: CASSLGFVYQETQYF. The CDR3 DNA reads TGTGCCAGCAGCTTAGGGTTTGTCTACCAAGAGACCCAGTACTTC.

The chain couples TRBV19 to TRBJ2-3, with D possibly TRBD1 on 6 matching bases. The germline gives CDR1 LNHDA, CDR2 SQIVND (reference sequence). The CDR3 extends over 15 amino acids. Trimming pared 10 bases from V and 7 bases from J, leaving 24 bases between. The CDR3 DNA reads TGTGCCACCAATGTTGTTGGGGGCAGAGGAAATACGCAGTATTTT. This gives the protein CATNVVGGRGNTQYF.

This chain uses TRBV28 with TRBJ2-1; 12 bases fit TRBD2. Trimming took 6 bases from V and 2 from J; bases not matched to a gene: 11. Germline V gene data show CDR1 as MDHEN and CDR2 as SYDVKM. This CDR3 comprises 18 residues. CDR3 sequence (DNA): TGTGCCAGCAGCCTGCTTCGACTAGCGGGGGCCACCTACAATGAGCAGTTCTTC. Its protein product is CASSLLRLAGATYNEQFF.

The chain carries TRBV15 and TRBJ2-5; no clear D gene. Trimming pared 0 bases from V and 1 base from J, leaving 9 bases between. Germline CDR1 is LNHNV and CDR2 is YYDKDF (reference sequence). The CDR3 sequence is 15 residues long. CDR3 sequence (DNA): TGTGCCACCAGCAGAGATCGTTTGATCCAAGAGACCCAGTACTTC. Amino acids: CATSRDRLIQETQYF.

This clonotype was observed a few times. This chain uses TRBV6-5 with TRBJ1-2, with D tentatively TRBD1 (6 bases). The V end was cut by 4 bases, the J end by 8 bases, with 17 bases between. CDR1 is MNHEY and CDR2 is SVGAGI in the germline V gene. The CDR3 runs to 14 residues. Written as DNA, the CDR3 is TGTGCCAGCAGTTTAGTCAGGGGAGCCCTCGGCTACACCTTC. It yields the protein CASSLVRGALGYTF.

The rearrangement joins TRBV7-9 to TRBJ2-2; no firm D call. The CDR3 runs to 13 residues. From germline, CDR1 is SEHNR and CDR2 FQNEAQ (reference sequence). Trimming removed 2 bases at V and 2 bases at J, with 3 bases between. Written as DNA, the CDR3 is TGTGCCAGCAGCTTATCCAACACCGGGGAGCTGTTTTTT. This codes for CASSLSNTGELFF.

This clonotype was counted between two and nine times. This rearrangement joins TRBV20-1 to TRBJ1-1; D remains unclear. Trimming removed 6 bases from V and 1 base from J, with 18 bases in between. CDR3 length: 15 residues. Germline lookup yields CDR1 DFQATT and CDR2 SNEGSKA (reference sequence). The chain's CDR3 is CSAPEASRGNTEAFF. The CDR3 DNA reads as TGCAGTGCCCCAGAAGCCTCCCGGGGGAACACTGAAGCTTTCTTT.

The chain uses TRBV29-1 and TRBJ1-6; the D gene is possibly TRBD1 (5 bases). V gave up 7 bases and J gave up 6 bases, with 16 bases separating them. This CDR3 region has 14 residues. From germline, CDR1 is SQVTM and CDR2 ANQGSEA. CDR3: CSDRQLAINSPLHF. The CDR3, as DNA: TGCAGCGACAGACAGCTGGCTATTAATTCACCCCTCCACTTT.